Listed below are T cell receptor beta chains from one sample, sequenced in a study of vaccination and CD4 T cells after COVID-19. MiXCR, applied by TCRdb to the PCR reads, yields one record per CDR3 protein. The sample yields 25,000 to 30,000 distinct CDR3 sequences, roughly 38% seen once. Which antigens these TCRs recognize remains unknown. The sequences come from CD4+ T cells from blood, cultured in vitro, collected about 7 months after SARS-CoV-2 vaccination. Source of these receptors: a human donor who had recovered from COVID-19. CDR3s include the opening cysteine and the closing phenylalanine or tryptophan. Fields, in order: J gene, clone size, D gene, V gene, CDR3 DNA, CDR3 protein. The D gene is left open where the match is weak. Clone size is not always given. Where it is, it says once, few, many or a class for expanded clones.

J gene: TRBJ1-2
clone size: few
D gene: TRBD1
V gene: TRBV6-1
CDR3 DNA: TGTGCCAGCAGTCGGAGTTTACAGGGGGTGGATGGCTACACCTTC
CDR3 protein: CASSRSLQGVDGYTF

J gene: TRBJ2-7
clone size: .
D gene: .
V gene: TRBV20-1
CDR3 DNA: TGCAGTGCTACTCAGGGCTACGAGCAGTACTTC
CDR3 protein: CSATQGYEQYF

J gene: TRBJ2-5
clone size: few
D gene: TRBD2
V gene: TRBV2
CDR3 DNA: TGTGCCAGCAGTTGGACTAGTAGAGAGACCCAGTACTTC
CDR3 protein: CASSWTSRETQYF

J gene: TRBJ2-5
clone size: .
D gene: .
V gene: TRBV4-2
CDR3 DNA: TGTGCCAGCAGCACACGAGCCGAAGAGACCCAGTACTTC
CDR3 protein: CASSTRAEETQYF

J gene: TRBJ2-1
clone size: .
D gene: .
V gene: TRBV15
CDR3 DNA: TGTGCCACCAGCAGGGGTGAAGGTATGAGCTCCTACAATGAGCATTTCTTC
CDR3 protein: CATSRGEGMSSYNEHFF

J gene: TRBJ2-4
clone size: .
D gene: TRBD1
V gene: TRBV27
CDR3 DNA: TGTGCCAGCAGGGACAGGGGAATCAAAAACATTCAGTACTTC
CDR3 protein: CASRDRGIKNIQYF

J gene: TRBJ2-5
clone size: few
D gene: TRBD1
V gene: TRBV2
CDR3 DNA: TGTGCCAGCAGTGAGGACAGGCTCCAAGAGACCCAGTACTTC
CDR3 protein: CASSEDRLQETQYF

J gene: TRBJ2-5
clone size: few
D gene: TRBD2
V gene: TRBV2
CDR3 DNA: TGTGCCAGCAGCGGACTAGCGGGAGGGGAAGAGACCCAGTACTTC
CDR3 protein: CASSGLAGGEETQYF

J gene: TRBJ2-3
clone size: .
D gene: .
V gene: TRBV7-2
CDR3 DNA: TGTGCCAGCAGCTCAAGGGGTCCGTCAGCAGATACGCAGTATTTT
CDR3 protein: CASSSRGPSADTQYF

J gene: TRBJ2-7
clone size: once
D gene: TRBD2
V gene: TRBV6-1
CDR3 DNA: TGTGCCAGCAGTATCTTAGCGGGAGGACTCTACGAGCAGTACTTC
CDR3 protein: CASSILAGGLYEQYF

J gene: TRBJ2-7
clone size: once
D gene: .
V gene: TRBV21-1
CDR3 DNA: TGTGCCAGCAGCAAATTGTGGCTAGCGGGAGGGAGCTACGAGCAGTACTTC
CDR3 protein: CASSKLWLAGGSYEQYF

J gene: TRBJ2-4
clone size: medium-sized
D gene: .
V gene: TRBV7-9
CDR3 DNA: TGTGCCAGCACCACGCGGGAAGGCATTCAGTACTTC
CDR3 protein: CASTTREGIQYF

J gene: TRBJ1-2
clone size: .
D gene: TRBD1
V gene: TRBV2
CDR3 DNA: TGTGCCAGCACTTTAACAGGGGTTAACTATGGCTACACCTTC
CDR3 protein: CASTLTGVNYGYTF

J gene: TRBJ2-7
clone size: .
D gene: TRBD1
V gene: TRBV27
CDR3 DNA: TGTGCCAGCAGGGAAGGGACAGACGAGCAGTACTTC
CDR3 protein: CASREGTDEQYF

J gene: TRBJ2-1
clone size: .
D gene: .
V gene: TRBV5-4
CDR3 DNA: TGTGCCAGCAGCTTTAAAATAGCGGAGGCCAATGAGCAGTTCTTC
CDR3 protein: CASSFKIAEANEQFF

J gene: TRBJ2-1
clone size: few
D gene: TRBD2
V gene: TRBV20-1
CDR3 DNA: TGCAGTGCTAGAGAGCCGGGACTAGCGGGAGGAAACAACAATGAGCAGTTCTTC
CDR3 protein: CSAREPGLAGGNNNEQFF

J gene: TRBJ2-2
clone size: .
D gene: .
V gene: TRBV7-9
CDR3 DNA: TGTGCCAGCAGCTTTCAGGGCTTCACCGGGGAGCTGTTTTTT
CDR3 protein: CASSFQGFTGELFF

J gene: TRBJ2-7
clone size: few
D gene: TRBD1
V gene: TRBV5-1
CDR3 DNA: TGCGCCAGCAGCTTGGACAGGGGGGACTACGAGCAGTACTTC
CDR3 protein: CASSLDRGDYEQYF

J gene: TRBJ1-2
clone size: .
D gene: .
V gene: TRBV15
CDR3 DNA: TGTGCCACCAGCACCTACAAGGACATACGGATTGGCTACACCTTC
CDR3 protein: CATSTYKDIRIGYTF

J gene: TRBJ2-3
clone size: .
D gene: .
V gene: TRBV28
CDR3 DNA: TGTGCCAGCACTGGAGGGATCCTGCGGACGCAGTATTTT
CDR3 protein: CASTGGILRTQYF

J gene: TRBJ1-5
clone size: .
D gene: .
V gene: TRBV6-5
CDR3 DNA: TGTGCCAGCAGTTACGGAGGCCCCAGCCAGCCCCAGCATTTT
CDR3 protein: CASSYGGPSQPQHF

J gene: TRBJ2-5
clone size: few
D gene: .
V gene: TRBV2
CDR3 DNA: TGTGCCAGCAGTGTTGGGTCAACCCAGTACTTC
CDR3 protein: CASSVGSTQYF

J gene: TRBJ2-3
clone size: .
D gene: TRBD1
V gene: TRBV2
CDR3 DNA: TGTGCCAGCAGTGTGGGGACAGGGGATACGCAGTATTTT
CDR3 protein: CASSVGTGDTQYF

J gene: TRBJ2-1
clone size: few
D gene: TRBD2
V gene: TRBV6-1
CDR3 DNA: TGTGCCAGCAGTGAACCGGGACTATTAGATTTGACCGATGAGCAGTTCTTC
CDR3 protein: CASSEPGLLDLTDEQFF

J gene: TRBJ2-5
clone size: few
D gene: .
V gene: TRBV24-1
CDR3 DNA: TGTGCCACCAGGGACGGCCCGCAAGAGACCCAGTACTTC
CDR3 protein: CATRDGPQETQYF

J gene: TRBJ1-4
clone size: few
D gene: TRBD1
V gene: TRBV24-1
CDR3 DNA: TGTGCCAGCAGTTTACGACAGGGTGAAAAACTGTTTTTT
CDR3 protein: CASSLRQGEKLFF

J gene: TRBJ1-2
clone size: few
D gene: TRBD1
V gene: TRBV19
CDR3 DNA: TGTGCCAGTGGAGCCGGGACAGGAGGGACTAACTATGGCTACACCTTC
CDR3 protein: CASGAGTGGTNYGYTF

J gene: TRBJ1-5
clone size: .
D gene: .
V gene: TRBV15
CDR3 DNA: TGTGCCACCAGCAGAAGGGGGATCAATCAGCCCCAGCATTTT
CDR3 protein: CATSRRGINQPQHF

J gene: TRBJ2-3
clone size: .
D gene: .
V gene: TRBV20-1
CDR3 DNA: TGCAGTGCTAGGGTGGGCGGAGGGGGCCAAGATACGCAGTATTTT
CDR3 protein: CSARVGGGGQDTQYF

J gene: TRBJ2-5
clone size: .
D gene: TRBD1
V gene: TRBV10-3
CDR3 DNA: TGTGCCATCAGTGATTGGACAGGGGGCCGGGAGACCCAGTACTTC
CDR3 protein: CAISDWTGGRETQYF

J gene: TRBJ2-3
clone size: .
D gene: .
V gene: TRBV24-1
CDR3 DNA: TGTGCCACCAGTGATCCACAGGGAAGTCGGCAGTATTTT
CDR3 protein: CATSDPQGSRQYF

J gene: TRBJ2-7
clone size: .
D gene: .
V gene: TRBV28
CDR3 DNA: TGTGCCAGCAGTCCAACCCTGTTCTACGAGCAGTACTTC
CDR3 protein: CASSPTLFYEQYF

J gene: TRBJ2-5
clone size: .
D gene: .
V gene: TRBV6-5
CDR3 DNA: TGTGCCAGCAGTTACTCGAGGGGGGTTGAGACCCAGTACTTC
CDR3 protein: CASSYSRGVETQYF

J gene: TRBJ2-2
clone size: .
D gene: TRBD2
V gene: TRBV6-2/TRBV6-3
CDR3 DNA: TGTGCCAGCAGTTTCAGGACGGGAGGGGGTCCCGGGGAGCTGTTTTTT
CDR3 protein: CASSFRTGGGPGELFF

J gene: TRBJ2-1
clone size: few
D gene: TRBD1
V gene: TRBV7-2
CDR3 DNA: TGTGCCAGCAGCTGGGACAGGACAGTCGGTGAGCAGTTCTTC
CDR3 protein: CASSWDRTVGEQFF

J gene: TRBJ1-2
clone size: few
D gene: TRBD1
V gene: TRBV12-3/TRBV12-4
CDR3 DNA: TGTGCCAGCAGTCGCCCGGACAGGGTATATGGCTACACCTTC
CDR3 protein: CASSRPDRVYGYTF

J gene: TRBJ2-3
clone size: .
D gene: .
V gene: TRBV19
CDR3 DNA: TGTGCCAGTACAGCGGGTAACACAGATACGCAGTATTTT
CDR3 protein: CASTAGNTDTQYF

J gene: TRBJ1-1
clone size: .
D gene: .
V gene: TRBV19
CDR3 DNA: TGTGCCAGTAGTTCTAGGAACACTGAAGCTTTCTTT
CDR3 protein: CASSSRNTEAFF

J gene: TRBJ2-7
clone size: .
D gene: .
V gene: TRBV6-1
CDR3 DNA: TGTGCCAGCAGCCCTAATGGGGGTGGTTCCTACGAGCAGTACTTC
CDR3 protein: CASSPNGGGSYEQYF

J gene: TRBJ1-1
clone size: .
D gene: .
V gene: TRBV25-1
CDR3 DNA: TGTGCCAGCACCCAGGGAGGGGAGGCTTTCTTT
CDR3 protein: CASTQGGEAFF

J gene: TRBJ1-6
clone size: few
D gene: .
V gene: TRBV4-3
CDR3 DNA: TGCGCCAGCAGCCAAGAATTGTATAATTCACCCCTCCACTTT
CDR3 protein: CASSQELYNSPLHF

J gene: TRBJ2-1
clone size: .
D gene: TRBD1
V gene: TRBV28
CDR3 DNA: TGTGCCAGCAGGACAGGGGGTGTTGAGCAGTTCTTC
CDR3 protein: CASRTGGVEQFF

J gene: TRBJ1-5
clone size: medium-sized
D gene: .
V gene: TRBV6-1
CDR3 DNA: TGTGCCAGCAGTGAAGCCAATCAGCCCCAGCATTTT
CDR3 protein: CASSEANQPQHF

J gene: TRBJ2-7
clone size: .
D gene: TRBD1
V gene: TRBV20-1
CDR3 DNA: TGCAGTGCTACGGGGACAGTGGCCTACGAGCAGTACTTC
CDR3 protein: CSATGTVAYEQYF

J gene: TRBJ1-2
clone size: few
D gene: .
V gene: TRBV6-1
CDR3 DNA: TGTGCCACCCATAAATTAAACTATGGCTACACCTTC
CDR3 protein: CATHKLNYGYTF

J gene: TRBJ1-2
clone size: .
D gene: TRBD1
V gene: TRBV19
CDR3 DNA: TGTGCCAGTAGGAAATCAAACAGGGGGCGCAGCTATGGCTACACCTTC
CDR3 protein: CASRKSNRGRSYGYTF

J gene: TRBJ2-7
clone size: .
D gene: .
V gene: TRBV20-1
CDR3 DNA: TGCAGTGCCCCGCTGCAGGGCTCCTACGAGCAGTACTTC
CDR3 protein: CSAPLQGSYEQYF

J gene: TRBJ1-1
clone size: few
D gene: .
V gene: TRBV5-1
CDR3 DNA: TGCGCCAGCAGCTTGTGGGGCGCCTTGAACACTGAAGCTTTCTTT
CDR3 protein: CASSLWGALNTEAFF

J gene: TRBJ2-3
clone size: medium-sized
D gene: .
V gene: TRBV6-1
CDR3 DNA: TGTGCCAGCAGTGAATCGTACACAGATACGCAGTATTTT
CDR3 protein: CASSESYTDTQYF

J gene: TRBJ2-1
clone size: .
D gene: TRBD1
V gene: TRBV7-3
CDR3 DNA: TGTGCCAGCAGCCACTCGACAGGGGGAGGCAATGAGCAGTTCTTC
CDR3 protein: CASSHSTGGGNEQFF

J gene: TRBJ2-7
clone size: .
D gene: TRBD2
V gene: TRBV7-8
CDR3 DNA: TGTGCCAGCAGCTTAGACGCGGTCTGGACTAGCGGGAGCTCCTACGAGCAGTACTTC
CDR3 protein: CASSLDAVWTSGSSYEQYF

J gene: TRBJ2-5
clone size: .
D gene: .
V gene: TRBV24-1
CDR3 DNA: TGTGCCACCAGTGATCCCGCGGGGCCAGACCAAGAGACCCAGTACTTC
CDR3 protein: CATSDPAGPDQETQYF

J gene: TRBJ1-5
clone size: few
D gene: .
V gene: TRBV6-2/TRBV6-3
CDR3 DNA: TGTGCCAGCAGTTACGGGGGGAGCAATCAGCCCCAGCATTTT
CDR3 protein: CASSYGGSNQPQHF

J gene: TRBJ1-1
clone size: .
D gene: .
V gene: TRBV7-2
CDR3 DNA: TGTGCCAGCAGCCTCGGGGGGGGCAGGACTGAAGCTTTCTTT
CDR3 protein: CASSLGGGRTEAFF